Listed here are 10 T cell receptor beta chains from one sample, sequenced in a study of cytomegalovirus exposure and HLA in healthy donors. Some clones are missing from TCRdb's copy, which holds only in-frame ones; the method was immunoSEQ multiplex PCR. Seen here are around 230,000 clones, about 86% observed once, and the top ten hold 0.95% to 1.5%. The sample was PBMCs. Receptors were obtained from a woman younger than 45 in good health and CMV-seropositive.

The chain joins TRBV15 to TRBJ1-5; D is unclear. CDR1 is LNHNV, CDR2 YYDKDF, per germline (reference sequence). V was pared by 0 bases and J by 6 bases, with 3 bases between. This CDR3 is built from 12 residues. CDR3 protein: CATSRERQPQHF. The CDR3 nucleotides are TGTGCCACCAGCAGAGAGCGTCAGCCCCAGCATTTT.

This clone was counted many times. The chain is built from TRBV5-4 and TRBJ2-1; D remains ambiguous. Trimming took 2 bases from V and 9 from J, leaving 9 bases between them. CDR3 length: 12 residues. The germline V gene has CDR1 SGHNT and CDR2 YYREEE (reference sequence). Written as DNA, the CDR3 is TGTGCCAGCAGCTTAGAAAGAGTTGAGCAGTTCTTC. This encodes CASSLERVEQFF.

The CDR3 DNA reads TGTGCCATCAGCCAGGGGGCGCGAGAAAAACTGTTTTTT. Its protein product is CAISQGAREKLFF. This sequence joins TRBV10-3 and TRBJ1-4; TRBD1 aligns across 8 bases. Germline trimming cut 6 bases from V and 8 bases from J; bases unmatched to any gene: 5. The germline CDR1 and CDR2 sequences are ENHRY and SYGVKD. The CDR3 runs 13 residues.

The V call is TRBV2, the J call TRBJ2-7; the match to TRBD2 covers 15 bases. This CDR3 is built from 18 residues. Germline CDR1 reads SNHLY; CDR2 reads FYNNEI. J gave up 5 bases and V 4 bases, and 12 bases lay outside the gene matches. The DNA for the CDR3 is TGTGCCAGCAGTGGGACTAGCGGGAGGGCACAACCGCTCAACGAGCAGTACTTC. Translated: CASSGTSGRAQPLNEQYF.

This rearrangement joins TRBV30 to TRBJ2-2; D not resolved. V lost 1 base and J lost 4, with 7 bases in between. The CDR3 runs to 13 residues. In germline, CDR1 is GTSNPN, CDR2 SVGIG (reference sequence). CDR3: CAWSGWSTGELFF. Here the CDR3 DNA reads TGTGCCTGGAGTGGGTGGAGCACCGGGGAGCTGTTTTTT.

This clone came up once. V gene TRBV7-9 combines with J gene TRBJ2-7; D might be TRBD2 (5 bases). The CDR3 sequence is 12 residues long. CDR1 is SEHNR, CDR2 FQNEAQ, per germline (reference sequence). V lost 0 bases, J lost 6 bases, and 6 bases lay in between. The chain's CDR3 is CASSLAGAEQYF. CDR3 sequence (DNA): TGTGCCAGCAGCTTAGCGGGAGCCGAGCAGTACTTC.

The chain employs TRBV6-1 and TRBJ1-1, with 7 bases fitting TRBD1. The ends lost 6 bases at V and 8 bases at J; junction bases unmatched: 9. The length of the CDR3 is 13 residues. Per the germline V gene, CDR1 is MNHNS and CDR2 is SASEGT. The CDR3 nucleotides read TGTGCCAGCAGAACGGGACAACAGGGGGAAGCTTTCTTT. This encodes CASRTGQQGEAFF.

This sequence joins TRBV7-9 and TRBJ1-1; TRBD1 matches 10 bases. This CDR3 has 16 amino acids. Germline lookup yields CDR1 SEHNR and CDR2 FQNEAQ (reference sequence). V trimming: 0 bases; J trimming: 9 bases; junction bases outside the gene matches: 10. Here the CDR3 reads CASSLATEDRGFKAFF. Here the CDR3 DNA reads TGTGCCAGCAGCTTAGCGACCGAGGACAGGGGGTTTAAAGCTTTCTTT. Full variable domain (rest looked up from reference TRBV7-9 and TRBJ1-1): DTGVSQNPRHKITKRGQNVTFRCDPISEHNRLYWYRQTLGQGPEFLTYFQNEAQLEKSRLLSDRFSAERPKGSFSTLEIQRTEQGDSAMYLCASSLATEDRGFKAFFGQGTRLTVV.

This clone was seen only a few times. This chain uses TRBV19 with TRBJ1-5; D gene ambiguous. Trimming took 10 bases from V and 0 from J, leaving 13 bases between them. Germline V gives CDR1 LNHDA, CDR2 SQIVND (reference sequence). There are 14 residues in the CDR3. CDR3 in DNA: TGTGCCACCGCGGAGAGATCTAGCAATCAGCCCCAGCATTTT. This sequence encodes CATAERSSNQPQHF.

The DNA of the CDR3 is TGTGCCAGCAGCCCTCAGGTTGCTCCCATATATTTT. It is translated as CASSPQVAPIYF. V and J are TRBV6-1 and TRBJ1-3; no reliable D call. V gave up 6 bases and J gave up 11 bases, with 14 bases separating them. CDR1 and CDR2 (germline): MNHNS, SASEGT. This CDR3 has 12 amino acids.